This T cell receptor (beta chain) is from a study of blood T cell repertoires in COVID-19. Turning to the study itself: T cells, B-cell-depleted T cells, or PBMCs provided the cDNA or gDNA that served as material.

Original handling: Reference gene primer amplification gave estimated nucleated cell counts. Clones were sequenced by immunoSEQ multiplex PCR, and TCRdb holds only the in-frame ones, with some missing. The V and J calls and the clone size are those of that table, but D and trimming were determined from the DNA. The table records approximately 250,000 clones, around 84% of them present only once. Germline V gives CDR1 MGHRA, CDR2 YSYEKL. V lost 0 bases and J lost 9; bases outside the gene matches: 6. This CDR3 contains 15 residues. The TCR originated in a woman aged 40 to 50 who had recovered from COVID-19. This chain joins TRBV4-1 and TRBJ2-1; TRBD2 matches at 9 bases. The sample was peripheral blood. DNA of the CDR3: TGCGCCAGCAGCCAAGAGCGGGGGGGCAACAGTGAGCAGTTCTTC. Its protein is CASSQERGGNSEQFF.